This TCR beta chain was recovered during a study of T cell changes during pregnancy in multiple sclerosis. The data were produced by immunoSEQ multiplex PCR, yet TCRdb's version contains in-frame clones alone and is incomplete. The sample has about 73,000 clones, roughly 90% seen once. This TCR was sampled from a female donor in good health, enrolled as a control in a pregnancy study. The input for sequencing was peripheral blood, taken after pregnancy.

The DNA for the CDR3 is TGTGCCAGCACCGACTCCGCCCCCTTTCAAGAGACCCAGTACTTC. Its protein product is CASTDSAPFQETQYF. The J gene is TRBJ2-5, the V gene TRBV7-2; D is undetermined. The CDR3 loop spans 15 amino acids. Trimming left V 7 bases short and J 2 bases short, with 17 bases between. Germline V gene sequence: CDR1 SGHTA, CDR2 FQGNSA. Full variable domain (rest looked up from reference TRBV7-2 and TRBJ2-5): GAGVSQSPSNKVTEKGKDVELRCDPISGHTALYWYRQSLGQGLEFLIYFQGNSAPDKSGLPSDRFSAERTGGSVSTLTIQRTQQEDSAVYLCASTDSAPFQETQYFGPGTRLLVL.